Each of the 8 T cell receptor beta chains below was sequenced from the same sample in a study of cytotoxic CD8 clonotypes in ibrutinib-treated CLL. TCRdb's copy holds only in-frame clones and misses some; the assay was immunoSEQ multiplex PCR. The data show approximately 140,000 clones, around 77% seen once. Sequenced here: PBMCs, sampled after 12 months of ibrutinib treatment. The source is a human donor with chronic lymphocytic leukemia.

The chain joins TRBV9 to TRBJ1-2, with D perhaps matching TRBD1 (5 bases). This CDR3 comprises 12 residues. The germline gives CDR1 SGDLS, CDR2 YYNGEE. V lost 0 bases and J lost 8, with 8 bases in between. The DNA for the CDR3 is TGTGCCAGCAGCGTAGACAGGTCGGGCTACACCTTC. Translation gives CASSVDRSGYTF.

This clone occurred many times. V usage is TRBV18 and J usage is TRBJ2-2; a possible D gene is TRBD1 (7 bases). Germline V lookup: CDR1 KGHSH, CDR2 LQKENI. CDR3 length: 17 amino acids. V lost 6 bases and J 3 bases, leaving 20 bases between the germline ends. In nucleotides, the CDR3 is TGTGCCAGCTCCCCGGAGACAGGGACTGCCTACACCGGGGAGCTGTTTTTT. It encodes CASSPETGTAYTGELFF.

The chain combines TRBV5-1 with TRBJ2-5; the match to TRBD2 covers 13 bases. Germline V gene sequence: CDR1 SGHRS, CDR2 YFSETQ. CDR3 size: 16 residues. Unmatched junction bases numbered 4, after V lost 4 bases and J lost 1 base. The CDR3 loop is CASSPWTSGGQETQYF. The CDR3 region has the DNA TGCGCCAGCAGCCCGTGGACTAGCGGGGGCCAAGAGACCCAGTACTTC.

The chain carries TRBV19 and TRBJ2-3; 9 bases match TRBD2. The germline V gene encodes CDR1 LNHDA and CDR2 SQIVND (reference sequence). CDR3 length: 15 amino acids. V was pared by 9 bases and J by 2 bases, with 9 bases of the junction left unmatched. CDR3: CASDTSGSTTDTQYF. The DNA for the CDR3 is TGTGCCAGCGACACTAGCGGGTCGACCACAGATACGCAGTATTTT.

This clone has only one observation. This sequence joins TRBV18 and TRBJ1-5; TRBD1 matches 7 bases. The V and J ends lost 4 bases and 0 bases, in that order; junction bases with no gene match: 9. There are 17 residues in the CDR3. Germline V gene sequence: CDR1 KGHSH, CDR2 LQKENI. The CDR3 DNA sequence: TGTGCCAGCTCACGCACAGGGGATACAAATAGCAATCAGCCCCAGCATTTT. It specifies CASSRTGDTNSNQPQHF. The entire variable domain, with the rest obtained from reference TRBV18 and TRBJ1-5, is as follows: NAGVMQNPRHLVRRRGQEARLRCSPMKGHSHVYWYRQLPEEGLKFMVYLQKENIIDESGMPKERFSAEFPKEGPSILRIQQVVRGDSAAYFCASSRTGDTNSNQPQHFGDGTRLSIL.

CDR3 coding DNA: TGTGCCTGGATCAGCACGGGAGTTTCCTACAATGAGCAGTTCTTC. Translation gives CAWISTGVSYNEQFF. The genes are TRBV30 and TRBJ2-1; possibly TRBD2 for D (6 bases). The CDR3 is 15 amino acids. CDR1 is GTSNPN, CDR2 SVGIG, per germline (reference sequence). V was cut by 4 bases and J by 1 base, with 14 bases left in between.

The chain uses TRBV10-1 and TRBJ2-4, with D possibly matching TRBD2 (7 bases). CDR1 is WNHNN and CDR2 is SYGVQD in the germline V gene (reference sequence). The germline V and J ends were trimmed by 0 bases and 8 bases, with 20 bases remaining between them. This CDR3 has 17 amino acids. The CDR3 DNA sequence: TGCGCCAGCAGTGAGTCGTCCTCGGGGGGCAAGATAGACATTCAGTACTTC. Residues: CASSESSSGGKIDIQYF.

This chain joins TRBV6-1 and TRBJ2-7; D gene uncertain. Per germline, CDR1 MNHNS and CDR2 SASEGT. The CDR3 extends over 12 amino acids. Written as DNA, the CDR3 is TGTGCTTCGTTGGCGCCAGGCTACGAGCAGTACTTC. Translating gives CASLAPGYEQYF.